This T cell receptor (beta chain) was identified in a study of blood T cells in healthy people across ages. Combining a sample-barcoded 5' primer with a J-beta primer mix, a second PCR ran for roughly 6 to 12 cycles. A single record per CDR3 protein comes from TCRdb applying MiXCR to the 5' RACE reads. Among approximately 900,000 distinct CDR3 sequences listed, around 29% were seen once. The CDR3 is 15 residues long. Trimming took off 5 bases at V and 4 bases at J, with 17 bases between the two ends. CDR1 and CDR2 from the germline V gene are SGHTA and FQGNSA. These sequences were also reported in another study, on T cells of mothers and their children. That work adds: Each 15 ul cDNA reaction used roughly 1.6 ug RNA; all RNA was used. In both related and unrelated pairs, TCR recombination output is shaped similarly by thymic selection.

V is TRBV7-2 and J is TRBJ1-2; D remains ambiguous. The receptor comes from a woman aged 40 to 49 in good health. Sequenced input: blood. CDR3 coding DNA: TGTGCCAGCAGCCTAGAGGTACAGTACACCTATGGCTACACCTTC. Translation gives CASSLEVQYTYGYTF.